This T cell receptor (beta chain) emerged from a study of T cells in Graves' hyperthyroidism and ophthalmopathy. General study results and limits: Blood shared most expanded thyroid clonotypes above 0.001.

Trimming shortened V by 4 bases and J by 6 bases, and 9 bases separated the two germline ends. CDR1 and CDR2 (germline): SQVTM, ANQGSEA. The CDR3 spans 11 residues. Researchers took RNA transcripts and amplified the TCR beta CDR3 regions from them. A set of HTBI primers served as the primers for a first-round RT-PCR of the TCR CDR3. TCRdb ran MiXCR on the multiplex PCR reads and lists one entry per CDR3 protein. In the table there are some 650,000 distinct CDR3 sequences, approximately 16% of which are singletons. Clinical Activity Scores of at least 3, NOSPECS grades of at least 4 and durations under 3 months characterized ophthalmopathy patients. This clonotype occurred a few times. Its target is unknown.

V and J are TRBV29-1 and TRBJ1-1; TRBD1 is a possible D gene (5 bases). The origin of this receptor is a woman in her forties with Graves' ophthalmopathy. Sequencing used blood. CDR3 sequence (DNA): TGCAGCGTTGTTGGGGCGTCTGAAGCTTTCTTT. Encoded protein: CSVVGASEAFF.